A single sample is the source of the 29 T cell receptor beta chains below, sequenced in a study of shared clonotypes between healthy human individuals (dated by TCRdb to 2018 to 2020). CD8 naive samples were obtained by positive selection for CCR7 among CD45RO-negative cells, yielding a CD45RA+CCR7+ population from which TemRA cells were excluded. Library creation used the immunoSEQ multiplex PCR assay. TCRdb carries this immuneACCESS record with in-frame sequences only. Its versions omit some clonotypes, under half of them owing to an unresolved V gene in the studies checked, with the rest unexplained. Counted in this sample were around 1.9 million clones; 93% of them appeared once. The ten largest clones represent about 1.6% of the sample. The sequenced material came from naive CD8+ T cells from PBMCs. Explained via the paper, the cell subset or site label denotes: CD45RA+CCR7+. Receptor source: a man aged 18 to 35 in good health. Some clones in this sample may be carry-over from other donors' samples.

This clone was recorded many times. The same CDR3 is also encoded by other DNA sequences in this sample. V gene TRBV6-4 combines with J gene TRBJ2-2; D is unresolved. This CDR3 is built from 13 residues. Germline CDR1 reads MRHNA; CDR2 reads SNTAGT. Trimming pared 2 bases from V and 3 bases from J, leaving 4 bases between. The CDR3 is CASSDRDTGELFF. The CDR3, as DNA: TGTGCCAGCAGTGACAGGGACACCGGGGAGCTGTTTTTT.

This clone was picked up one time. The chain recombines TRBV9 with TRBJ2-7, with no clear D. Deletions cut 1 base from V and 6 bases from J, with 11 bases between. Germline CDR1 and CDR2: SGDLS and YYNGEE. The CDR3 length is 13 residues. DNA of the CDR3: TGTGCCAGCAGCGTAAGCTCCGGTGCCGAGCAGTACTTC. This gives the protein CASSVSSGAEQYF.

The V gene is TRBV29-1, the J gene TRBJ2-5; no reliable D call. The CDR3 is made up of 11 amino acids. V lost 5 bases and J lost 4, with 8 bases in between. Germline lookup yields CDR1 SQVTM and CDR2 ANQGSEA. CDR3 in DNA: TGCAGCGTTCCACGGCCAGAGACCCAGTACTTC. Translation gives CSVPRPETQYF.

The chain is built from TRBV4-1 and TRBJ1-4; tentative D call: TRBD1 (5 bases). CDR1 is MGHRA, CDR2 YSYEKL, per germline. The CDR3 has 15 residues. The V gene lost 5 bases and the J gene lost 4 bases, with 14 bases spanning the gap. DNA for the CDR3: TGCGCCAGCAGCGACCGGGGCTCATTTAATGAAAAACTGTTTTTT. Its protein product is CASSDRGSFNEKLFF.

This chain connects TRBV19 to TRBJ2-3, with D unresolved. Germline CDR1 reads LNHDA; CDR2 reads SQIVND (reference sequence). This CDR3 has 13 amino acids. V lost 3 bases and J lost 3, with 7 bases in between. In DNA, the CDR3 is TGTGCCAGTAGTATGGACCCAACAGATACGCAGTATTTT. It yields the protein CASSMDPTDTQYF.

In nucleotides, the CDR3 is TGTGCCAGCAGCTTTGGGGGGTTCGGCGAGCAGTACTTC. This codes for CASSFGGFGEQYF. The V call is TRBV11-3, the J call TRBJ2-5, with D perhaps matching TRBD2 (6 bases). The DNA end is more similar to TRBJ2-7, so the J call may be wrong. The length of the CDR3 is 13 residues. The germline V gene has CDR1 SGHNT and CDR2 YENEEA.

This chain uses TRBV28 with TRBJ2-7; D might be TRBD1 (6 bases). The germline V gene has CDR1 MDHEN and CDR2 SYDVKM. V was shortened by 6 bases and J by 5 bases, with 20 bases between the two germline ends. The CDR3 has 15 residues. CDR3 in amino acids: CASSLLTGNPHEQYF. The CDR3 DNA sequence: TGTGCCAGCAGCCTCCTGACAGGCAACCCCCACGAGCAGTACTTC.

The chain employs TRBV7-9 and TRBJ1-2; a possible D gene is TRBD1 (5 bases). Germline V gene data show CDR1 as SEHNR and CDR2 as FQNEAQ (reference sequence). The CDR3 contains 13 residues. Trimming stripped 4 bases from V and 1 base from J, with 7 bases between. The CDR3 DNA follows: TGTGCCAGCAGCTGGGGGGATAACTATGGCTACACCTTC. The encoded protein is CASSWGDNYGYTF.

This chain connects TRBV7-9 to TRBJ1-1; tentatively, D is TRBD1 (5 bases). Deletions cut 5 bases from V and 10 bases from J, with 14 bases between. Germline loops: CDR1 SEHNR, CDR2 FQNEAQ (reference sequence). The CDR3 has 12 amino acids. The DNA of the CDR3 is TGTGCCAGCAGCCCCTGGGGGTCCGGAGCTTTCTTT. This translates into CASSPWGSGAFF.

The chain uses TRBV28 and TRBJ1-1; unclear D gene. Trimming removed 3 bases at V and 4 bases at J, with 24 bases between. The CDR3 consists of 18 residues. From germline, CDR1 is MDHEN and CDR2 SYDVKM. The CDR3 here is CASSFPRETPWSATEAFF. CDR3 sequence (DNA): TGTGCCAGCAGTTTCCCCCGGGAGACTCCCTGGTCGGCCACTGAAGCTTTCTTT.

The chain recombines TRBV11-2 with TRBJ2-2; TRBD1 might be the D (7 bases). V lost 3 bases, J lost 1 base, and 15 bases lay in between. The CDR3 contains 17 residues. Looked up from germline, CDR1 is SGHAT and CDR2 is FQNNGV. This chain's CDR3 is CASSFSRRGLNTGELFF. The DNA of the CDR3 is TGTGCCAGCAGCTTCTCCCGGAGGGGGCTGAACACCGGGGAGCTGTTTTTT.

This chain connects TRBV10-3 to TRBJ2-3, with 7 bases lining up with TRBD2. Per germline, CDR1 ENHRY and CDR2 SYGVKD. This CDR3 spans 13 amino acids. Losses at the gene ends were 10 bases for V and 1 base for J; bases not matched to a gene: 5. The CDR3 spells CATERDGTDTQYF. The CDR3 nucleotides read TGTGCCACCGAGCGGGACGGCACAGATACGCAGTATTTT.

The rearrangement uses TRBV9 and TRBJ1-2; D uncertain. Germline values: CDR1 SGDLS, CDR2 YYNGEE. The length of the CDR3 is 13 residues. V was trimmed by 3 bases and J by 2 bases, leaving 8 bases between them. The CDR3 region has the DNA TGTGCCAGCAGCGGCGGACGGAACTATGGCTACACCTTC. It codes for CASSGGRNYGYTF.

The gene calls are TRBV2 and TRBJ2-2; D is unresolved. CDR1 is SNHLY, CDR2 FYNNEI, per germline. The V end was cut by 7 bases, the J end by 5 bases, with 8 bases between. This CDR3 has 12 residues. The CDR3 coding sequence is TGTGCCAGCACCCGGGTAACCGGGGAGCTGTTTTTT. Translated, it gives CASTRVTGELFF.

The V call is TRBV9, the J call TRBJ2-1; no clear D gene. Germline assignment: CDR1 SGDLS and CDR2 YYNGEE. The CDR3 is 12 amino acids. Trimming took 0 bases from V and 9 from J, leaving 7 bases between them. The CDR3 DNA follows: TGTGCCAGCAGCGTAGAGCGCGGTGAGCAGTTCTTC. Its protein product is CASSVERGEQFF.

V is TRBV29-1 and J is TRBJ2-5; D remains unclear. Germline-derived CDR1 and CDR2 are SQVTM and ANQGSEA. Between the trimmed V and J ends, which lost 1 base and 1 base, there was a span of 10 bases. The CDR3 is 14 amino acids. The CDR3 nucleotides read TGCAGCGTTGAAGGCTTCGGCGGCCAAGAGACCCAGTACTTC. It is translated as CSVEGFGGQETQYF.

Points on this clone: Other DNA sequences from this sample encode an identical CDR3 as well. The chain recombines TRBV4-1 with TRBJ2-7; D call uncertain. The CDR3 contains 14 residues. Germline CDR1 and CDR2: MGHRA and YSYEKL. The ends were cut back, 1 base at V and 0 bases at J, with 7 bases in the middle. CDR3 region: CASSQAGPSYEQYF. DNA for the CDR3: TGCGCCAGCAGCCAAGCGGGTCCCTCCTACGAGCAGTACTTC.

In its sample, this clone was seen once. This chain uses TRBV13 with TRBJ1-5; the D is unclear. The CDR3 spans 14 residues. Germline V gene sequence: CDR1 PRHDT, CDR2 FYEKMQ (reference sequence). The V and J ends lost 0 bases and 4 bases respectively, with 7 bases between them. The CDR3 is CASSLGRRNQPQHF. CDR3 nucleotides: TGTGCCAGCAGCTTAGGACGGCGGAATCAGCCCCAGCATTTT.

The gene calls are TRBV7-8 and TRBJ2-7; D may be TRBD2 (5 bases). The V end was cut by 5 bases, the J end by 7 bases, with 12 bases between. The CDR3 sequence is 12 residues long. CDR1 and CDR2 (germline): SGHVS, FQNEAQ. The CDR3 reads CASSLGIEEQYF. The CDR3 DNA is TGTGCCAGCAGCCTCGGGATAGAAGAGCAGTACTTC.

The rearrangement links TRBV4-1 to TRBJ1-2, with D hard to call. CDR1 and CDR2 (germline): MGHRA, YSYEKL. V dropped 0 bases and J dropped 7 bases, with 12 bases sitting between them. CDR3 size: 14 residues. The CDR3 nucleotides are TGCGCCAGCAGCCAAGACCGGCGGGAACCTGGCTACACCTTC. Encoded protein: CASSQDRREPGYTF.

The genes are TRBV9 and TRBJ2-3; possible D gene TRBD2, 5 bases. Germline lookup yields CDR1 SGDLS and CDR2 YYNGEE. The CDR3 extends over 17 amino acids. The ends were cut back, 3 bases at V and 6 bases at J, with 23 bases in the middle. The CDR3 reads CASSEQSGLGLRDTQYF. DNA of the CDR3: TGTGCCAGCAGCGAGCAGTCCGGACTGGGTTTGAGGGATACGCAGTATTTT. The variable domain in full, completed from reference TRBV9 and TRBJ2-3, reads DSGVTQTPKHLITATGQRVTLRCSPRSGDLSVYWYQQSLDQGLQFLIQYYNGEERAKGNILERFSAQQFPDLHSELNLSSLELGDSALYFCASSEQSGLGLRDTQYFGPGTRLTVL.

J is TRBJ1-1 and V is TRBV7-6; D is perhaps TRBD1 (5 bases). Trimming left V 6 bases short and J 3 bases short, with 14 bases between. This CDR3 is 14 amino acids long. Germline lookup yields CDR1 SGHVS and CDR2 FNYEAQ. The CDR3 DNA follows: TGTGCCAGCAGTCAGGGTGGGGGGGACACTGAAGCTTTCTTT. This encodes CASSQGGGDTEAFF.

The V gene is TRBV27, the J gene TRBJ2-1, with 9 bases identical to TRBD2. CDR3 length equals 17 residues. Germline V gene data show CDR1 as MNHEY and CDR2 as SMNVEV (reference sequence). The junction had 7 bases not matched to a gene; V was cut back by 3 bases and J by 1 base. CDR3 in amino acids: CASSLRLAVPSYNEQFF. DNA for the CDR3: TGTGCCAGCAGTTTGCGACTAGCGGTCCCATCCTACAATGAGCAGTTCTTC.

V usage is TRBV5-6 and J usage is TRBJ1-4, with a possible D match to TRBD1 (5 bases). CDR1 SGHDT and CDR2 YYEEEE come from the germline V gene. With 2 bases removed from V and 3 bases from J, the gap between germline ends came to 14 bases. The CDR3 is made up of 16 amino acids. The CDR3 loop reads CASSFSRGTANEKLFF. The CDR3, as DNA: TGTGCCAGCAGCTTCTCGCGGGGGACGGCTAATGAAAAACTGTTTTTT.

V and J are TRBV11-2 and TRBJ1-1; D gene uncertain. CDR3 length: 18 residues. V was shortened by 1 base and J by 3 bases, with 21 bases between the two germline ends. Germline V lookup: CDR1 SGHAT, CDR2 FQNNGV. Here the CDR3 reads CASSLVRGQAGMDTEAFF. The CDR3 DNA is TGTGCCAGCAGCTTAGTTCGCGGCCAAGCCGGTATGGACACTGAAGCTTTCTTT.

The rearrangement links TRBV6-1 to TRBJ1-6, with TRBD1 matching 8 bases. After removal of 4 bases from V and 5 bases from J, the junction contained 7 bases not matched to a gene. CDR3 length: 16 residues. The germline CDR1 and CDR2 sequences are MNHNS and SASEGT. The CDR3 region has the DNA TGTGCCAGCAGTGTGTTTTCACAGGGGGATAATTCACCCCTCCACTTT. It specifies CASSVFSQGDNSPLHF.

The rearrangement joins TRBV9 to TRBJ2-2; TRBD2 might be the D (5 bases). With 4 bases removed from V and 6 bases from J, the gap between germline ends came to 10 bases. CDR3 length: 13 amino acids. Germline V lookup: CDR1 SGDLS, CDR2 YYNGEE. The CDR3, as DNA: TGTGCCAGCAGCCCGAGGGATCCCGGGGAGCTGTTTTTT. It translates to CASSPRDPGELFF.

V and J are TRBV9 and TRBJ2-2; 8 bases are a match to TRBD2. This CDR3 has 16 amino acids. Per the germline V gene, CDR1 is SGDLS and CDR2 is YYNGEE. Germline trimming cut 3 bases from V and 5 bases from J; bases unmatched to any gene: 9. CDR3 bases: TGTGCCAGCAGCGGAGAGGGCGGGAGGTTAACCGGGGAGCTGTTTTTT. Its translation: CASSGEGGRLTGELFF.

This rearrangement joins TRBV27 to TRBJ2-3, with 8 nucleotides matching TRBD2. The CDR3 is made up of 16 amino acids. The germline V gene has CDR1 MNHEY and CDR2 SMNVEV (reference sequence). V was pared by 2 bases and J by 4 bases, with 8 bases of the junction left unmatched. CDR3: CASSLEPAGVPDTQYF. In nucleotides, the CDR3 is TGTGCCAGCAGTTTAGAGCCAGCGGGAGTCCCAGATACGCAGTATTTT.